Presented here are 19 T cell receptor beta chains from one specimen sequenced in a study of OX40 agonist ivuxolimab in advanced cancers. Measured with immunoSEQ multiplex PCR; TCRdb has only the in-frame clones, and not every one. Counted here are about 110,000 clones, about 91% occurring once; the ten biggest clones make up under 0.85%. This specimen was CD4+ or CD8+ T cells sorted from blood, taken in a trial of the OX40 agonist ivuxolimab. These receptors were collected from an adult with an advanced solid tumor such as melanoma, head and neck, liver or kidney cancer.

The chain links TRBV7-6 to TRBJ2-5, with D perhaps TRBD2 (5 bases). The CDR3 contains 12 residues. Germline CDR1 is SGHVS and CDR2 is FNYEAQ. V gave up 5 bases and J gave up 4 bases, with 8 bases separating them. CDR3 sequence: CASSPRGETQYF. Here the CDR3 DNA reads TGTGCCAGCAGCCCCCGGGGAGAGACCCAGTACTTC.

V and J are TRBV5-1 and TRBJ2-1; D may correspond to TRBD1 or TRBD2 (5 bases each). V was shortened by 6 bases and J by 5 bases, with 15 bases between the two germline ends. CDR1 and CDR2 (germline): SGHRS, YFSETQ. This CDR3 has 14 amino acids. The CDR3 nucleotides read TGCGCCAGCAACTGGGACGCACAGGACAATGAGCAGTTCTTC. It translates to CASNWDAQDNEQFF.

This chain uses TRBV15 with TRBJ2-1, with TRBD2 as a possible D gene (6 bases). Trimming removed 1 base at V and 4 bases at J, with 14 bases between. Looked up from germline, CDR1 is LNHNV and CDR2 is YYDKDF (reference sequence). The CDR3 is 16 amino acids. The CDR3 is CATSRGTSNRYNEQFF. The CDR3 bases are TGTGCCACCAGCAGAGGTACTAGCAATAGGTACAATGAGCAGTTCTTC.

This clone was found many times. V usage is TRBV7-2 and J usage is TRBJ1-4; D unresolved. This CDR3 has 14 amino acids. Trimming removed 1 base from V and 8 bases from J, with 11 bases in between. CDR1 and CDR2 from the germline V gene are SGHTA and FQGNSA. This CDR3 is CASSLDPPTEKLFF. As DNA, the CDR3 is TGTGCCAGCAGCTTAGATCCGCCGACGGAAAAACTGTTTTTT.

The rearrangement links TRBV2 to TRBJ2-7; TRBD1 might be the D (6 bases). The CDR3 length is 13 residues. V dropped 5 bases and J dropped 5 bases, with 13 bases sitting between them. Germline-derived CDR1 and CDR2 are SNHLY and FYNNEI. The CDR3 DNA follows: TGTGCCAGCAGTACCAGGGGAGTCAACGAGCAGTACTTC. It translates to CASSTRGVNEQYF.

In regard to this clone: The junction and the germline gene differ at one end; a read error may be behind it. The chain joins TRBV7-8 to TRBJ1-2; D is ambiguous. CDR1 and CDR2 from the germline V gene are SGHVS and FQNEAQ. The CDR3 has 17 residues. The CDR3 region is CASSIASAGDHNYGYTF. The CDR3 DNA reads TGTGCCAGCAGCATAGCGAGTGCCGGGGATCATAACTATGGCTACACCTTC.

This clone was seen more than once but under ten times. This chain uses TRBV5-6 with TRBJ2-3; D unclear. Germline assignment: CDR1 SGHDT and CDR2 YYEEEE. The CDR3 covers 15 residues. V lost 4 bases to trimming and J lost 4 bases, with 16 bases between them. The CDR3, as DNA: TGTGCCAGCAGCCGGTTTAGTACCTTTCCAGATACGCAGTATTTT. Translating it yields CASSRFSTFPDTQYF.

On this clone: The germline gene is not matched at one end of the junction; a read error may be the cause. This chain uses TRBV5-6 with TRBJ1-3; no firm D call. Germline-derived CDR1 and CDR2 are SGHDT and YYEEEE. The CDR3 length is 16 residues. This CDR3 reads CANSLEAVLTGNTIYF. The CDR3 DNA follows: TGTGCCAACAGCTTGGAAGCGGTTCTTACTGGAAACACCATATATTTT.

The chain employs TRBV30 and TRBJ2-7, with 7 nucleotides matching TRBD1. Germline CDR1 is GTSNPN and CDR2 is SVGIG (reference sequence). The CDR3 is 15 residues long. The trim removed 1 base at V and 0 bases at J, leaving 6 bases unmatched. CDR3 DNA sequence: TGTGCCTGGAGTGCTTGGACAGGCGTCTCCTACGAGCAGTACTTC. Its protein is CAWSAWTGVSYEQYF.

As DNA, the CDR3 is TGCGCCAGCATCGACTCTGGGGGGTACTTC. It is translated as CASIDSGGYF. V is TRBV10-1 and J is TRBJ2-7, with D perhaps given as TRBD1 or TRBD2 (5 bases each). Trimming cost V 7 bases and J 12 bases, with 13 bases left between them. CDR3 length: 10 residues. Looked up from germline, CDR1 is WNHNN and CDR2 is SYGVQD (reference sequence).

The chain carries TRBV13 and TRBJ2-1; 14 bases agree with TRBD2. V lost 4 bases to trimming and J lost 5 bases; unmatched junction nucleotides: 7. Germline V gene lookup returns CDR1 PRHDT and CDR2 FYEKMQ (reference sequence). The CDR3 runs to 17 residues. The CDR3 DNA is TGTGCCAGCAGCTCCGAGCCGGGACTAGCGGGGGACAATGAGCAGTTCTTC. Its translation: CASSSEPGLAGDNEQFF.

This clone was counted a few times. This rearrangement joins TRBV4-1 to TRBJ2-3, with 14 bases identical to TRBD2. Germline V gene data show CDR1 as MGHRA and CDR2 as YSYEKL. This CDR3 has 18 amino acids. With 4 bases clipped from V and 3 bases from J, the junction kept 9 bases outside the gene matches. The CDR3 nucleotides are TGCGCCAGCAGCCCCCAGGCGGGACTAGCGGGGGCAACAGATACGCAGTATTTT. Protein sequence: CASSPQAGLAGATDTQYF.

This chain links TRBV5-4 with TRBJ2-2, with TRBD1 matching over 10 bases. The germline CDR1 and CDR2 sequences are SGHNT and YYREEE (reference sequence). The CDR3 has 16 amino acids. V lost 4 bases, J lost 4 bases, and 7 bases stayed unmatched. CDR3: CASSRGTGEGTGELFF. The CDR3 DNA reads TGTGCCAGCAGCAGAGGGACAGGGGAGGGCACCGGGGAGCTGTTTTTT.

This chain connects TRBV6-5 to TRBJ1-1; 8 bases line up with TRBD1. Trimming at V came to 3 bases and at J to 0 bases, leaving 6 bases not matched to a gene. This CDR3 spans 16 amino acids. Germline V CDR1 and CDR2: MNHEY, SVGAGI. CDR3 sequence: CASSYIDRGMNTEAFF. In DNA form, the CDR3 reads TGTGCCAGCAGTTATATAGACAGGGGAATGAACACTGAAGCTTTCTTT.

The gene calls are TRBV6-5 and TRBJ2-7, with 9 bases lining up with TRBD1. The CDR3 covers 14 residues. J gave up 6 bases and V 6 bases, and 9 bases lay outside the gene matches. CDR1 is MNHEY and CDR2 is SVGAGI in the germline V gene. The CDR3 bases are TGTGCCAGCAGATCTCGGACAGGGGACGTCGAGCAGTACTTC. Protein sequence: CASRSRTGDVEQYF.

The genes are TRBV2 and TRBJ2-2, with 8 bases aligning to TRBD2. Per the germline V gene, CDR1 is SNHLY and CDR2 is FYNNEI. V shed 6 bases, J shed 2 bases, and the junction held 5 bases outside the gene matches. The CDR3 runs 15 residues. DNA of the CDR3: TGTGCCAGCAGGGCGACTAGCGAAAACACCGGGGAGCTGTTTTTT. Amino acids: CASRATSENTGELFF.

The rearrangement uses TRBV6-5 and TRBJ1-2; D perhaps matches TRBD1 (6 bases). The CDR3 runs 12 residues. Germline CDR1 MNHEY, CDR2 SVGAGI. V lost 4 bases and J lost 4, with 7 bases in between. The CDR3 coding sequence is TGTGCCAGCAGTTTGGACAGCTATGGCTACACCTTC. It yields the protein CASSLDSYGYTF.

This clone has just one count. The V call is TRBV25-1, the J call TRBJ2-1; a possible D gene is TRBD2 (7 bases). The germline V and J ends were trimmed by 2 bases and 4 bases, with 21 bases remaining between them. This CDR3 has 18 residues. Germline V CDR1 and CDR2: MGHDK, SYGVNS. The CDR3 bases are TGTGCCAGCAGTGAACCCGTCACTCGGGGGGCTGGATACAATGAGCAGTTCTTC. Translating it yields CASSEPVTRGAGYNEQFF.

The rearrangement joins TRBV11-1 to TRBJ1-1; 8 bases are shared with TRBD1. There are 17 residues in the CDR3. CDR1 is SGHAT and CDR2 is FQDESV in the germline V gene (reference sequence). V was clipped by 5 bases and J by 1 base; unmatched bases: 12. The CDR3: CASSHPRGPNRNTEAFF. The CDR3 coding sequence is TGTGCCAGCAGCCACCCCAGGGGGCCTAATCGGAACACTGAAGCTTTCTTT.